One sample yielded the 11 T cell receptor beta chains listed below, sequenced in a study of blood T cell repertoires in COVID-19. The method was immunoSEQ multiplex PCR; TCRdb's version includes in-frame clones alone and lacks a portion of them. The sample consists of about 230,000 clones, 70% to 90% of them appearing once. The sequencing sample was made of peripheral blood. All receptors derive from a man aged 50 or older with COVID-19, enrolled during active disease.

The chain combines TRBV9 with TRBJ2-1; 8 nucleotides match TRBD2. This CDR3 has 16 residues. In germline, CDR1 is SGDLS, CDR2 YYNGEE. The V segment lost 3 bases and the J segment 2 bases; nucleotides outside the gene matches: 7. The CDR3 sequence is CASSAKAGETYNEQFF. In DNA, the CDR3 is TGTGCCAGCAGCGCCAAAGCGGGAGAAACCTACAATGAGCAGTTCTTC.

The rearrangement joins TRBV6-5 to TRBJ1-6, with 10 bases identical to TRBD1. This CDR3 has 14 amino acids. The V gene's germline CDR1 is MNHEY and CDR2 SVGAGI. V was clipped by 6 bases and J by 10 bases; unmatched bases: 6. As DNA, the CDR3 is TGTGCCAGCAGGGGGACAGGGGTTGGATCACCCCTCCACTTT. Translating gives CASRGTGVGSPLHF.

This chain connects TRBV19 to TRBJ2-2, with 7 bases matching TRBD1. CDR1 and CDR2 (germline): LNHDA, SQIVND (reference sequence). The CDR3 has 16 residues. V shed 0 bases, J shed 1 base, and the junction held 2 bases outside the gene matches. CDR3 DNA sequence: TGTGCCAGTAGTATAGATGCAGGGGGGAACACCGGGGAGCTGTTTTTT. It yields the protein CASSIDAGGNTGELFF.

CDR3 region: CASSQEAGGPGELFF. For the CDR3, the DNA is TGTGCCAGCAGCCAAGAAGCAGGGGGCCCCGGGGAGCTGTTTTTT. V usage is TRBV4-2 and J usage is TRBJ2-2, with 8 bases identical to TRBD1. The CDR3 runs to 15 residues. Looked up from germline, CDR1 is LGHNA and CDR2 is YNFKEQ. After removal of 0 bases from V and 6 bases from J, the junction contained 3 bases not matched to a gene.

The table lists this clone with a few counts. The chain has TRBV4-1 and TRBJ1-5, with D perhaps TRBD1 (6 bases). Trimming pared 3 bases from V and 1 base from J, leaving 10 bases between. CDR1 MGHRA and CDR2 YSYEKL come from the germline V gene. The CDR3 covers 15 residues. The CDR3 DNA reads TGCGCCAGCAGCCAGGTGGGACAAAGCAATCAGCCCCAGCATTTT. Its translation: CASSQVGQSNQPQHF.

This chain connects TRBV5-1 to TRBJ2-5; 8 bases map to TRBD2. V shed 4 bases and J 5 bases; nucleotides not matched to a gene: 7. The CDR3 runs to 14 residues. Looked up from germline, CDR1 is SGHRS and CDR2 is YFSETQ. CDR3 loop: CASSPGGGSETQYF. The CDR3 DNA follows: TGCGCCAGCAGCCCCGGGGGGGGGAGCGAGACCCAGTACTTC. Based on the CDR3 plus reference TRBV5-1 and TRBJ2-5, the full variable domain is KAGVTQTPRYLIKTRGQQVTLSCSPISGHRSVSWYQQTPGQGLQFLFEYFSETQRNKGNFPGRFSGRQFSNSRSEMNVSTLELGDSALYLCASSPGGGSETQYFGPGTRLLVL.

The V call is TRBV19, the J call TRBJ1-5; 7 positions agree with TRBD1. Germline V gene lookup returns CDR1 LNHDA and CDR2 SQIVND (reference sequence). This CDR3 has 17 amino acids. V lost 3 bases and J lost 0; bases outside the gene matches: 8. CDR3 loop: CASSMLGTAYSNQPQHF. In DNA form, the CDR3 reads TGTGCCAGTAGTATGTTGGGGACAGCATATAGCAATCAGCCCCAGCATTTT.

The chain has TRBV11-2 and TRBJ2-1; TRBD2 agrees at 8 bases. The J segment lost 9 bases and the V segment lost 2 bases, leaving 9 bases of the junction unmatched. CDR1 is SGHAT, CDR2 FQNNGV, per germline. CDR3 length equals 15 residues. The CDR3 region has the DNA TGTGCCAGCAGCTTATCGGGACTAGAGGGGGGTGAGCAGTTCTTC. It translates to CASSLSGLEGGEQFF.

CDR3 protein: CASARVGLAGGFYNEQFF. CDR3 DNA sequence: TGTGCCAGCGCCCGGGTGGGTCTAGCGGGGGGATTCTACAATGAGCAGTTCTTC. The rearrangement joins TRBV7-2 to TRBJ2-1; TRBD2 matches 11 bases. V trimming: 8 bases; J trimming: 3 bases; junction bases outside the gene matches: 15. Germline CDR1 and CDR2: SGHTA and FQGNSA. CDR3 length: 18 amino acids. Complete variable domain (other parts from reference TRBV7-2 and TRBJ2-1): GAGVSQSPSNKVTEKGKDVELRCDPISGHTALYWYRQSLGQGLEFLIYFQGNSAPDKSGLPSDRFSAERTGGSVSTLTIQRTQQEDSAVYLCASARVGLAGGFYNEQFFGPGTRLTVL.

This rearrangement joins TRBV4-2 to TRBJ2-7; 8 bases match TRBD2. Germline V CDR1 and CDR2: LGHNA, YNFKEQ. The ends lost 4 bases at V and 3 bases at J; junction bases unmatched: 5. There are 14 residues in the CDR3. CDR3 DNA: TGTGCCAGCAGCCTGACTAGCGTCGACTACGAGCAGTACTTC. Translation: CASSLTSVDYEQYF.

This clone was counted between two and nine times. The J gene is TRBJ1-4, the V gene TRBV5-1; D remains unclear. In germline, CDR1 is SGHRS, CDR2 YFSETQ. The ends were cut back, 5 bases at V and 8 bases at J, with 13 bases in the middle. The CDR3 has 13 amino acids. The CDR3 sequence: CASRSEGEEKLFF. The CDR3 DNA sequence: TGCGCCAGCAGAAGCGAGGGAGAGGAAAAACTGTTTTTT.